Listed here is a single T cell receptor beta chain. The source of the sample is a study of T cell responses to AZD1222 COVID-19 vaccine. CDR3 length equals 13 residues. The germline CDR1 and CDR2 sequences are MDHEN and SYDVKM. The trim removed 2 bases at V and 5 bases at J, leaving 0 bases unmatched. Sequencing used immunoSEQ multiplex PCR; TCRdb keeps in-frame clones, though not all of them. The sample lists over 65,000 clones; more than 80% were seen once. The chain carries TRBV28 and TRBJ2-5, with 9 positions matching TRBD2. The clonotype was recovered from an adult in good health. Sequencing used peripheral blood, obtained on day 0 of AZD1222 vaccination. This chain's CDR3 is CASSLLAGETQYF. The CDR3, as DNA: TGTGCCAGCAGTTTACTAGCGGGGGAGACCCAGTACTTC.